The next 15 T cell receptor beta chains were all read from a single sample in a study of blood T cell repertoires in COVID-19. The assay was immunoSEQ multiplex PCR, and TCRdb's table has in-frame clones only and misses some. The repertoire has roughly 280,000 clones, about nine tenths of them found once; the top ten carry around 3%. What was sequenced was PBMCs or T cells enriched from blood (not recorded which). The receptors shown here come from a woman in her 50s who had recovered from COVID-19.

The rearrangement links TRBV19 to TRBJ2-7; TRBD2 agrees at 10 bases. J lost 0 bases, V lost 5 bases, and 4 bases had no gene match. The CDR3 consists of 15 residues. CDR1 is LNHDA, CDR2 SQIVND, per germline (reference sequence). CDR3 in DNA: TGTGCCAGTAGTTCACCTAGCGGGAGCTCCTACGAGCAGTACTTC. It yields the protein CASSSPSGSSYEQYF.

This clone occurred once. CDR3 region: CASSKQGAPSYGYTF. As DNA, the CDR3 is TGTGCCAGCAGTAAACAGGGGGCGCCTTCGTATGGCTACACCTTC. This chain uses TRBV28 with TRBJ1-2; 9 positions match TRBD1. Germline CDR1 reads MDHEN; CDR2 reads SYDVKM. CDR3 size: 15 residues. V lost 5 bases to trimming and J lost 5 bases; unmatched junction nucleotides: 9.

The gene calls are TRBV28 and TRBJ2-2; D perhaps matches TRBD2 (6 bases). The germline V gene encodes CDR1 MDHEN and CDR2 SYDVKM. V lost 6 bases and J lost 5, with 19 bases in between. The CDR3 spans 16 residues. The CDR3 is CASSGGSIGATGELFF. CDR3 nucleotide sequence: TGTGCCAGCAGCGGGGGTAGCATTGGGGCTACCGGGGAGCTGTTTTTT.

The rearrangement uses TRBV3-1 (or the pseudogene TRBV3-2) and TRBJ2-7; maybe TRBD2 (5 bases). Germline CDR1 LGHDT, CDR2 YNNKEL (reference sequence). Trimming removed 4 bases from V and 3 bases from J, with 10 bases in between. This CDR3 spans 13 amino acids. The CDR3 DNA is TGTGCCAGCAGCCGCGGAGCGGTCTACGAGCAGTACTTC. This translates into CASSRGAVYEQYF.

The chain combines TRBV2 with TRBJ1-1; no definite D call. There are 13 residues in the CDR3. Germline loops: CDR1 SNHLY, CDR2 FYNNEI. Trimming removed 6 bases from V and 11 bases from J, with 19 bases in between. CDR3 nucleotides: TGTGCCAGCAGAAAAGAGCGGCAGTCGGGCGCTTTCTTT. Its translation: CASRKERQSGAFF.

The rearrangement links TRBV7-2 to TRBJ1-2; 12 bases line up with TRBD1. Germline V gene sequence: CDR1 SGHTA, CDR2 FQGNSA. CDR3 length: 19 amino acids. Trimming took 0 bases from V and 1 from J; bases not matched to a gene: 9. DNA of the CDR3: TGTGCCAGCAGCTTAGCTGCCCGGGACAGGGGGCCCGATAACTATGGCTACACCTTC. It yields the protein CASSLAARDRGPDNYGYTF.

This chain uses TRBV28 with TRBJ1-6, with D unresolved. Germline V CDR1 and CDR2: MDHEN, SYDVKM. The V end was cut by 4 bases, the J end by 16 bases, with 14 bases between. This CDR3 spans 12 amino acids. This chain's CDR3 is CASSSSVVALHF. The CDR3 DNA follows: TGTGCCAGCAGTTCTTCAGTGGTGGCTCTCCACTTT.

This clone showed up just a few times. The same CDR3 is also encoded by other DNA sequences in this sample. The chain joins TRBV5-1 to TRBJ2-7; 7 nucleotides align to TRBD1. CDR3 length equals 15 residues. The J segment lost 2 bases and the V segment lost 0 bases, leaving 5 bases of the junction unmatched. CDR1 is SGHRS, CDR2 YFSETQ, per germline. The CDR3 protein is CASSLDAGGPYEQYF. The CDR3 DNA is TGCGCCAGCAGCTTGGATGCAGGGGGTCCCTACGAGCAGTACTTC.

This chain uses TRBV25-1 with TRBJ1-6; the match to TRBD1 covers 7 bases. The CDR3 extends over 15 amino acids. The germline V gene encodes CDR1 MGHDK and CDR2 SYGVNS. The V gene end was trimmed by 4 bases and the J gene end by 4 bases; junction bases not matched to a gene: 4. CDR3 coding DNA: TGTGCCAGCAGTGCGGGACAGACTTATAATTCACCCCTCCACTTT. Its translation is CASSAGQTYNSPLHF.

V is TRBV11-2 and J is TRBJ2-7; 9 nucleotides align to TRBD2. The CDR3 has 15 residues. Per the germline V gene, CDR1 is SGHAT and CDR2 is FQNNGV. Trimming removed 5 bases from V and 5 bases from J; junction bases left unmatched: 10. In nucleotides, the CDR3 is TGTGCCAGCAGCCGGACGGGCGGGAGGGCCAACGAGCAGTACTTC. This gives the protein CASSRTGGRANEQYF.

This chain connects TRBV2 to TRBJ1-5; D gene unclear. The CDR3 consists of 13 residues. The germline gives CDR1 SNHLY, CDR2 FYNNEI. The V gene lost 4 bases and the J gene lost 5 bases, with 9 bases spanning the gap. The CDR3 loop reads CASSGSRDQPQHF. The DNA of the CDR3 is TGTGCCAGCAGTGGCTCACGGGATCAGCCCCAGCATTTT.

The chain links TRBV6-1 to TRBJ1-2, with a tentative D call TRBD1 (5 bases). The CDR3 is 14 amino acids. V shed 1 base and J shed 4 bases, with 10 bases lying between them. CDR1 and CDR2 (germline): MNHNS, SASEGT. The CDR3 here is CASSEGGASYGYTF. The DNA of the CDR3 is TGTGCCAGCAGTGAAGGGGGCGCGTCCTATGGCTACACCTTC.

The chain uses TRBV25-1 and TRBJ2-1, with D perhaps matching TRBD1 (6 bases). Trimming pared 7 bases from V and 8 bases from J, leaving 21 bases between. The CDR3 extends over 15 amino acids. Germline V gene lookup returns CDR1 MGHDK and CDR2 SYGVNS. In DNA, the CDR3 is TGTGCCAGCAAAGAGCCCCCCGACAGGTGCGATGAGCAGTTCTTC. This codes for CASKEPPDRCDEQFF.

In its sample, this clone was seen once. V usage is TRBV7-2 and J usage is TRBJ2-3, with D maybe TRBD2 (6 bases). The germline V gene encodes CDR1 SGHTA and CDR2 FQGNSA. The CDR3 extends over 15 amino acids. The V and J ends lost 4 bases and 3 bases respectively, with 14 bases between them. Here the CDR3 reads CASSYPGTSTDTQYF. CDR3 nucleotides: TGTGCCAGCAGCTACCCCGGGACTTCAACAGATACGCAGTATTTT.

The chain has TRBV30 and TRBJ2-7; no clear D. This CDR3 contains 13 residues. V lost 2 bases, J lost 4 bases, and 12 bases lay in between. Germline lookup yields CDR1 GTSNPN and CDR2 SVGIG (reference sequence). The CDR3 bases are TGTGCCTGGAGTTTCGGTTTCGGGTACGAGCAGTACTTC. Protein product: CAWSFGFGYEQYF.